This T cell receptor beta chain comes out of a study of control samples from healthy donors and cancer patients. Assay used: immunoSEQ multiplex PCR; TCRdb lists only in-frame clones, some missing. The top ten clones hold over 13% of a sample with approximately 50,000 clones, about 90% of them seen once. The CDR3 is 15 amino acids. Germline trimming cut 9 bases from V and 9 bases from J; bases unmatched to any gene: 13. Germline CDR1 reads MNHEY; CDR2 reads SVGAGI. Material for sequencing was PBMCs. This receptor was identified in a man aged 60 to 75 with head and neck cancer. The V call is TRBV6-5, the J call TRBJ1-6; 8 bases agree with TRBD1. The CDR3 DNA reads TGTGCCAGTCTAACCGGACAGGGACAATCTTCACCCCTCCACTTT. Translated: CASLTGQGQSSPLHF.